The 20 T cell receptor beta chains in this list originate from one sample, sequenced in a study of cytomegalovirus exposure and HLA in healthy donors. PCR amplification relied on 60 Vbeta primers (plus 13 Jbeta primers). TCRdb's table, derived via immunoSEQ multiplex PCR, lists solely in-frame clones and lacks some. The sample yields 150,000 to 200,000 clones, less than 90% seen once. The sequencing sample was made of PBMCs. Source of these receptors: a male donor in good health and CMV-seropositive.

V gene TRBV5-1 combines with J gene TRBJ1-1; 8 bases align to TRBD1. V lost 2 bases and J lost 1; bases outside the gene matches: 4. This CDR3 has 15 residues. CDR1 SGHRS and CDR2 YFSETQ come from the germline V gene. The CDR3 bases are TGCGCCAGCAGCTTACCAGGGGGCCGGAACACTGAAGCTTTCTTT. As protein: CASSLPGGRNTEAFF. The full variable domain, with the rest looked up from reference TRBV5-1 and TRBJ1-1, is KAGVTQTPRYLIKTRGQQVTLSCSPISGHRSVSWYQQTPGQGLQFLFEYFSETQRNKGNFPGRFSGRQFSNSRSEMNVSTLELGDSALYLCASSLPGGRNTEAFFGQGTRLTVV.

The chain joins TRBV19 to TRBJ2-3; 8 bases map to TRBD2. This CDR3 has 20 amino acids. After removal of 0 bases from V and 2 bases from J, the junction contained 16 bases not matched to a gene. Germline lookup yields CDR1 LNHDA and CDR2 SQIVND (reference sequence). The CDR3 loop is CASSIDLGATSGRLTDTQYF. The CDR3 DNA is TGTGCCAGTAGTATAGACCTCGGAGCCACTAGCGGTCGTCTCACAGATACGCAGTATTTT. Combining the CDR3 with reference TRBV19 and TRBJ2-3 gives the whole variable domain DGGITQSPKYLFRKEGQNVTLSCEQNLNHDAMYWYRQDPGQGLRLIYYSQIVNDFQKGDIAEGYSVSREKKESFPLTVTSAQKNPTAFYLCASSIDLGATSGRLTDTQYFGPGTRLTVL.

This clone was seen a few times. The chain uses TRBV4-2 and TRBJ2-5; 8 nucleotides match TRBD2. The J segment lost 5 bases and the V segment lost 1 base, leaving 6 bases of the junction unmatched. The CDR3 spans 15 residues. The germline V gene has CDR1 LGHNA and CDR2 YNFKEQ. The CDR3 DNA follows: TGTGCCAGCAGCCAAGCGGGAGGGCCAGGGGAGACCCAGTACTTC. The encoded protein is CASSQAGGPGETQYF.

The CDR3 DNA reads TGTGCCCGTCGGGGCTCTGGAAACACCATATATTTT. Translated: CARRGSGNTIYF. V gene TRBV30 combines with J gene TRBJ1-3, with D unresolved. CDR1 GTSNPN and CDR2 SVGIG come from the germline V gene (reference sequence). This CDR3 is 12 amino acids long. V was cut by 8 bases and J by 0 bases, with 8 bases left in between.

V gene TRBV11-2 combines with J gene TRBJ2-1; 11 nucleotides align to TRBD2. The CDR3 has 16 residues. Losses at the gene ends were 4 bases for V and 5 bases for J; bases not matched to a gene: 7. Germline CDR1 is SGHAT and CDR2 is FQNNGV. CDR3 in amino acids: CASSSRLAGINNEQFF. In DNA, the CDR3 is TGTGCCAGCAGCTCGAGACTAGCGGGAATCAACAATGAGCAGTTCTTC.

The genes are TRBV2 and TRBJ1-1; D might be TRBD1 (6 bases). This CDR3 is built from 14 residues. From germline, CDR1 is SNHLY and CDR2 FYNNEI. Deletions cut 10 bases from V and 3 bases from J, with 18 bases between. DNA for the CDR3: TGTGCCACCCCTAGGGGGGGTCCGGACACTGAAGCTTTCTTT. Translating gives CATPRGGPDTEAFF.

This chain links TRBV19 with TRBJ1-5; D unresolved. The germline V gene encodes CDR1 LNHDA and CDR2 SQIVND (reference sequence). Trimming removed 0 bases from V and 5 bases from J, with 5 bases in between. The CDR3 is 13 residues long. The CDR3 loop is CASSIDQYQPQHF. The CDR3 coding sequence is TGTGCCAGTAGTATAGATCAGTATCAGCCCCAGCATTTT.

The chain recombines TRBV4-2 with TRBJ2-5; TRBD1 matches at 7 bases. The J call may be mistaken, given a closer DNA end match to TRBJ2-7. Germline CDR1 and CDR2: LGHNA and YNFKEQ. CDR3 length: 13 amino acids. Here the CDR3 DNA reads TGTGCCAGCAGCCAAGGACAGGGCCACGAGCAGTACTTC. Protein: CASSQGQGHEQYF.

The chain joins TRBV5-1 to TRBJ1-1; unclear D gene. Trimming removed 1 base from V and 6 bases from J, with 7 bases in between. The CDR3 is made up of 12 amino acids. Germline V CDR1 and CDR2: SGHRS, YFSETQ. The CDR3 DNA reads as TGCGCCAGCAGCTTGATTGACTCTGAAGCTTTCTTT. This gives the protein CASSLIDSEAFF.

The rearrangement joins TRBV27 to TRBJ1-6; TRBD1 matches at 8 bases. V lost 6 bases to trimming and J lost 7 bases; unmatched junction nucleotides: 5. The CDR3 length is 14 residues. Germline V CDR1 and CDR2: MNHEY, SMNVEV (reference sequence). The CDR3 loop reads CASRWTGRNSPLHF. The CDR3 DNA reads as TGTGCCAGCAGATGGACAGGGAGGAATTCACCCCTCCACTTT.

This chain connects TRBV19 to TRBJ1-1; D gene ambiguous. Germline V gene data show CDR1 as LNHDA and CDR2 as SQIVND (reference sequence). V dropped 3 bases and J dropped 5 bases, with 13 bases sitting between them. This CDR3 is 14 amino acids long. CDR3 protein: CASSISPGRTEAFF. CDR3 sequence (DNA): TGTGCCAGTAGTATTTCCCCGGGGAGAACTGAAGCTTTCTTT.

V and J are TRBV27 and TRBJ1-5; D possibly corresponds to TRBD1 (6 bases). Germline assignment: CDR1 MNHEY and CDR2 SMNVEV (reference sequence). CDR3 length equals 14 residues. Trimming removed 6 bases at V and 5 bases at J, with 14 bases between. Here the CDR3 reads CASRPLDRDQPQHF. CDR3 bases: TGTGCCAGCAGACCCCTGGACAGAGATCAGCCCCAGCATTTT.

The V call is TRBV5-5, the J call TRBJ2-7; 10 bases line up with TRBD1. J was trimmed by 3 bases and V by 3 bases; bases with no gene match: 12. This CDR3 has 17 residues. Germline V lookup: CDR1 SGHKS, CDR2 YYEKEE (reference sequence). CDR3 sequence (DNA): TGTGCCAGCAGCTCCCCACCCGACAGGGGGCCCCACTACGAGCAGTACTTC. Translating it yields CASSSPPDRGPHYEQYF.

This clone was seen just once. The V and J genes are TRBV27 and TRBJ2-7, with D tentatively TRBD2 (5 bases). V was clipped by 6 bases and J by 3 bases, with 12 bases between them. The CDR3 contains 13 residues. The V gene's germline CDR1 is MNHEY and CDR2 SMNVEV (reference sequence). The CDR3: CASSSRLYYEQYF. CDR3 bases: TGTGCCAGCAGCTCCAGACTATACTACGAGCAGTACTTC.

The chain carries TRBV27 and TRBJ2-1; 11 nucleotides line up with TRBD2. The CDR3 covers 12 residues. The V segment lost 5 bases and the J segment 10 bases; nucleotides outside the gene matches: 1. The germline CDR1 and CDR2 sequences are MNHEY and SMNVEV (reference sequence). CDR3 loop: CASSLAGGEQFF. In DNA, the CDR3 is TGTGCCAGCAGTCTAGCGGGAGGAGAGCAGTTCTTC.

V usage is TRBV27 and J usage is TRBJ2-5; D might be TRBD2 (7 bases). Germline CDR1 MNHEY, CDR2 SMNVEV (reference sequence). V lost 3 bases, J lost 1 base, and 18 bases lay in between. The CDR3 runs 17 residues. In nucleotides, the CDR3 is TGTGCCAGCAGTTTGGGGGGGACATCAAGTGGCCAAGAGACCCAGTACTTC. As protein: CASSLGGTSSGQETQYF.

The V gene is TRBV5-1, the J gene TRBJ1-1, with 8 positions matching TRBD1. The CDR3 extends over 13 amino acids. V gave up 5 bases and J gave up 4 bases; unmatched junction bases: 4. Germline lookup yields CDR1 SGHRS and CDR2 YFSETQ. The CDR3 coding sequence is TGCGCCAGCAGGGGACAGGTGGGCACTGAAGCTTTCTTT. Its protein product is CASRGQVGTEAFF.

This clone was detected only a few times. The J gene is TRBJ2-3, the V gene TRBV6-5; the D gene is possibly TRBD1 (6 bases). Germline V CDR1 and CDR2: MNHEY, SVGAGI. CDR3 length: 13 amino acids. The ends were cut back, 5 bases at V and 6 bases at J, with 12 bases in the middle. CDR3 region: CASSEPTGDTQYF. CDR3 nucleotide sequence: TGTGCCAGCAGTGAACCCACAGGGGATACGCAGTATTTT.

V gene TRBV27 combines with J gene TRBJ1-1, with 9 positions matching TRBD1. V was clipped by 4 bases and J by 5 bases; unmatched bases: 8. Germline V gives CDR1 MNHEY, CDR2 SMNVEV (reference sequence). The CDR3 has 15 residues. The CDR3, as DNA: TGTGCCAGCAGTTCCCCGACAGGGGGGCTAACTGAAGCTTTCTTT. Protein product: CASSSPTGGLTEAFF.

V is TRBV21-1 and J is TRBJ2-2; no check of the table's D call, TRBD1, against the DNA was made. TRBV21-1 represents a pseudogene. The CDR3 runs 17 residues. The CDR3 here is CASSNRPQGMDTGELFF. CDR3 nucleotides: TGTGCCAGCAGCAATCGTCCTCAGGGAATGGACACCGGGGAGCTGTTTTTT.